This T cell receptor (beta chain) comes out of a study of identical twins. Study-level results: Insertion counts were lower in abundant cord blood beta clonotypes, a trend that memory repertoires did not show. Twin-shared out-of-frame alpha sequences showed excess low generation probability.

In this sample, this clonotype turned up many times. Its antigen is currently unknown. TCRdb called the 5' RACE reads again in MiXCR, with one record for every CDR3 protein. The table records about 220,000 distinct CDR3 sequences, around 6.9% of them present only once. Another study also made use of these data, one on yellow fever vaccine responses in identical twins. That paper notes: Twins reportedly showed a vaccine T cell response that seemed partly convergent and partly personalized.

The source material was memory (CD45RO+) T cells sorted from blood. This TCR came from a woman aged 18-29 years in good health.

The CDR3 DNA reads as TGTGCCATCTCCGGTGCAGGGAGGACTGAGCAGTTCTTC. Encoded protein: CAISGAGRTEQFF. The J gene is TRBJ2-1, the V gene TRBV2; D is possibly TRBD2 (6 bases). The germline CDR1 and CDR2 sequences are SNHLY and FYNNEI. This CDR3 region has 13 residues. The V and J ends lost 10 bases and 9 bases respectively, with 19 bases between them.